The 30 T cell receptor beta chains below come from one sample, sequenced in a study of PD-1 blockade in classical Hodgkin lymphoma. The sample's time point: cycle 4 day 1 (C4D1), after more than five weeks of nivolumab. Every patient relapsed after autologous stem cell transplantation, and brentuximab vedotin exposure varied. Measured with immunoSEQ multiplex PCR; TCRdb has only the in-frame clones, and not every one. The repertoire holds tens of thousands of clones, around 78% seen once, with 9.4% in the top ten. This sample comprised peripheral blood mononuclear cells (PBMCs), obtained before the fourth cycle of nivolumab. Source of these receptors: a human donor with classical Hodgkin lymphoma.

This clone has a single count. The chain recombines TRBV27 with TRBJ2-2; 10 positions agree with TRBD1. This CDR3 spans 16 amino acids. After removal of 8 bases from V and 4 bases from J, the junction contained 10 bases not matched to a gene. Germline CDR1 MNHEY, CDR2 SMNVEV (reference sequence). This chain's CDR3 is CASGTVWTGGTGELFF. The CDR3 coding sequence is TGTGCCAGCGGCACGGTTTGGACAGGGGGCACCGGGGAGCTGTTTTTT.

The rearrangement links TRBV19 to TRBJ1-1; D uncertain. This CDR3 comprises 15 residues. Germline CDR1 is LNHDA and CDR2 is SQIVND (reference sequence). Trimming stripped 6 bases from V and 1 base from J, with 15 bases between. Written as DNA, the CDR3 is TGTGCCAGTAGGCCTGGGCGGCAAGGGAACACTGAAGCTTTCTTT. It is translated as CASRPGRQGNTEAFF.

This clone was counted a few times. One end of the junction does not line up with germline, which may come from a read error. This chain links TRBV6-1 with TRBJ1-1; D is uncertain. This CDR3 region has 11 residues. Germline assignment: CDR1 MNHNS and CDR2 SASEGT. CDR3 bases: TGTGCCAGCAGTGAACTCGGGGAACCCCGCTTT. Translating it yields CASSELGEPRF.

This clone was seen once. This chain links TRBV4-3 with TRBJ2-1; 7 nucleotides align to TRBD2. CDR3 length equals 16 residues. V lost 3 bases, J lost 0 bases, and 5 bases stayed unmatched. Germline-derived CDR1 and CDR2 are LGHNA and YSLEER. The CDR3 sequence: CASSQGAGSSYNEQFF. CDR3 nucleotide sequence: TGCGCCAGCAGCCAGGGAGCGGGGAGCTCCTACAATGAGCAGTTCTTC.

The chain links TRBV4-3 to TRBJ1-1; D remains ambiguous. CDR1 and CDR2 from the germline V gene are LGHNA and YSLEER. The V and J ends lost 5 bases and 0 bases respectively, with 7 bases between them. The CDR3 sequence is 13 residues long. CDR3 coding DNA: TGCGCCAGCAGCACGGAGATGAACACTGAAGCTTTCTTT. It is translated as CASSTEMNTEAFF.

This chain connects TRBV6-4 to TRBJ2-7; 11 bases are a match to TRBD2. Germline CDR1 reads MRHNA; CDR2 reads SNTAGT. The V and J ends lost 6 bases and 1 base, in that order; junction bases with no gene match: 8. The CDR3 loop spans 16 amino acids. The CDR3 nucleotides are TGTGCCAGCAGATACTCCAGACTAGCGGGATCCTACGAGCAGTACTTC. Encoded protein: CASRYSRLAGSYEQYF.

The chain employs TRBV5-6 and TRBJ2-2; 11 nucleotides agree with TRBD1. CDR1 is SGHDT and CDR2 is YYEEEE in the germline V gene. Unmatched junction bases numbered 4, after V lost 5 bases and J lost 4 bases. This CDR3 is built from 15 residues. CDR3 in DNA: TGTGCCAGCAGTTGGGGACAGGGGGTCACCGGGGAGCTGTTTTTT. It translates to CASSWGQGVTGELFF.

The CDR3 sequence: CASSRASYEQYF. The CDR3 nucleotides read TGTGCCAGCAGCAGAGCCTCCTACGAGCAGTACTTC. This chain connects TRBV7-2 to TRBJ2-7, with D unresolved. Germline CDR1 reads SGHTA; CDR2 reads FQGNSA. The CDR3 contains 12 residues. V shed 5 bases and J shed 0 bases, with 5 bases lying between them.

This clone was seen only a few times. V is TRBV19 and J is TRBJ1-2; D gene unclear. This CDR3 region has 13 residues. Trimming left V 6 bases short and J 3 bases short, with 11 bases between. CDR1 and CDR2 from the germline V gene are LNHDA and SQIVND (reference sequence). The CDR3 bases are TGTGCCAGTAGGAGGACTGAAGACTATGGCTACACCTTC. Amino acids: CASRRTEDYGYTF.

This rearrangement joins TRBV2 to TRBJ1-3, with D hard to call. The CDR3 is 15 residues long. Germline V gene sequence: CDR1 SNHLY, CDR2 FYNNEI. V lost 1 base and J 4 bases, leaving 11 bases between the germline ends. Here the CDR3 reads CASSEVSGPGNTIYF. CDR3 nucleotides: TGTGCCAGCAGTGAAGTGTCAGGCCCGGGAAACACCATATATTTT. Combining the CDR3 with reference TRBV2 and TRBJ1-3 gives the whole variable domain EPEVTQTPSHQVTQMGQEVILRCVPISNHLYFYWYRQILGQKVEFLVSFYNNEISEKSEIFDDQFSVERPDGSNFTLKIRSTKLEDSAMYFCASSEVSGPGNTIYFGEGSWLTVV.

J is TRBJ2-7 and V is TRBV7-7, with TRBD2 matching 12 bases. Per germline, CDR1 SSHAT and CDR2 FNYEAQ (reference sequence). With 5 bases clipped from V and 5 bases from J, the junction kept 7 bases outside the gene matches. The CDR3 runs to 15 residues. The CDR3 reads CASSNGLAGINEQYF. CDR3 DNA: TGTGCCAGCAGCAACGGACTAGCGGGAATCAACGAGCAGTACTTC. The full variable domain, completed using reference TRBV7-7 and TRBJ2-7, is GAGVSQSPRYKVTKRGQDVTLRCDPISSHATLYWYQQALGQGPEFLTYFNYEAQPDKSGLPSDRFSAERPEGSISTLTIQRTEQRDSAMYRCASSNGLAGINEQYFGPGTRLTVT.

This clone has only a few counts. CDR3: CAISEEREGRNTIYF. CDR3 nucleotides: TGTGCCATCAGTGAGGAAAGAGAAGGGAGAAACACCATATATTTT. The V gene is TRBV10-3, the J gene TRBJ1-3; D remains unclear. This CDR3 is built from 15 residues. The V gene lost 2 bases and the J gene lost 5 bases, with 13 bases spanning the gap. Germline-derived CDR1 and CDR2 are ENHRY and SYGVKD.

In its sample, this clone was seen a few times. The identical CDR3 is also encoded by other nucleotide sequences in the sample. The chain carries TRBV6-5 and TRBJ2-2; D not resolved. This CDR3 is 13 amino acids long. V lost 0 bases and J lost 5, with 4 bases in between. Germline CDR1 MNHEY, CDR2 SVGAGI. CDR3 bases: TGTGCCAGCAGTTACTCGGAAACCGGGGAGCTGTTTTTT. The encoded protein is CASSYSETGELFF.

The chain carries TRBV11-3 and TRBJ2-7, with 7 bases identical to TRBD1. The CDR3 spans 13 residues. Per germline, CDR1 SGHNT and CDR2 YENEEA. J lost 5 bases, V lost 4 bases, and 5 bases had no gene match. CDR3 bases: TGTGCCAGCAGCTCGACAGGGTTACACGAGCAGTACTTC. This sequence encodes CASSSTGLHEQYF.

This clone was recorded a few times. The chain is built from TRBV5-1 and TRBJ1-1; D unresolved. The V and J ends lost 0 bases and 3 bases respectively, with 3 bases between them. Germline CDR1 reads SGHRS; CDR2 reads YFSETQ. This CDR3 is 12 amino acids long. This CDR3 reads CASSLGDTEAFF. The CDR3, as DNA: TGCGCCAGCAGCTTGGGGGACACTGAAGCTTTCTTT.

This chain joins TRBV2 and TRBJ2-2; D may correspond to TRBD1 or TRBD2 (5 bases each). Germline values: CDR1 SNHLY, CDR2 FYNNEI. This CDR3 region has 16 residues. V was trimmed by 5 bases and J by 3 bases, leaving 16 bases between them. The CDR3 sequence: CASSRDPGTHTGELFF. The DNA of the CDR3 is TGTGCCAGCAGTCGCGACCCCGGGACCCACACCGGGGAGCTGTTTTTT.

The V call is TRBV11-2, the J call TRBJ2-1; 8 bases line up with TRBD2. Germline V CDR1 and CDR2: SGHAT, FQNNGV. The CDR3 covers 14 residues. The ends lost 8 bases at V and 8 bases at J; junction bases unmatched: 11. The CDR3 sequence is CASGRGGQFHEQFF. The CDR3 bases are TGTGCCAGCGGACGGGGGGGGCAGTTCCATGAGCAGTTCTTC.

The rearrangement joins TRBV30 to TRBJ1-4; no reliable D call. The CDR3 sequence is 13 residues long. Germline CDR1 and CDR2: GTSNPN and SVGIG (reference sequence). V shed 5 bases and J shed 7 bases, with 14 bases lying between them. CDR3 sequence: CAWEAETTEKLFF. In nucleotides, the CDR3 is TGTGCCTGGGAGGCGGAAACCACTGAAAAACTGTTTTTT.

The chain recombines TRBV7-2 with TRBJ2-7; D may match TRBD1 or TRBD2 (5 bases each). The V gene's germline CDR1 is SGHTA and CDR2 FQGNSA. This CDR3 comprises 14 residues. Trimming stripped 4 bases from V and 0 bases from J, with 10 bases between. The CDR3 nucleotides are TGTGCCAGCAGCTCGGGACGGCGCTCCTACGAGCAGTACTTC. It is translated as CASSSGRRSYEQYF.

The gene calls are TRBV6-6 and TRBJ1-3; D gene uncertain. CDR1 MNHNY and CDR2 SVGAGI come from the germline V gene (reference sequence). V shed 0 bases and J shed 0 bases, with 6 bases lying between them. This CDR3 spans 15 amino acids. CDR3 sequence: CASSYSSSSGNTIYF. CDR3 nucleotide sequence: TGTGCCAGCAGTTACTCCTCTAGCTCTGGAAACACCATATATTTT.

The CDR3 DNA reads as TGTGCCAGCAGCGTAGGATGGTTAGGGGGGAGTGAAAAACTGTTTTTT. It codes for CASSVGWLGGSEKLFF. This chain connects TRBV9 to TRBJ1-4; tentative D call: TRBD1 (6 bases). The CDR3 totals 16 residues. V shed 0 bases and J shed 7 bases, with 16 bases lying between them. Germline loops: CDR1 SGDLS, CDR2 YYNGEE.

The rearrangement uses TRBV5-1 and TRBJ2-5, with D tentatively TRBD1 (6 bases). Germline CDR1 SGHRS, CDR2 YFSETQ. The ends were cut back, 3 bases at V and 2 bases at J, with 14 bases in the middle. The CDR3 has 15 residues. The DNA for the CDR3 is TGCGCCAGCAGCTCCTCAGGGGATGTTCAAGAGACCCAGTACTTC. Translated: CASSSSGDVQETQYF. Supplemented by reference TRBV5-1 and TRBJ2-5, the full variable domain reads KAGVTQTPRYLIKTRGQQVTLSCSPISGHRSVSWYQQTPGQGLQFLFEYFSETQRNKGNFPGRFSGRQFSNSRSEMNVSTLELGDSALYLCASSSSGDVQETQYFGPGTRLLVL.

CDR3: CASRYRDYTEAFF. In DNA, the CDR3 is TGTGCCAGCAGGTACAGGGATTACACTGAAGCTTTCTTT. The chain couples TRBV6-1 to TRBJ1-1; weak D call: TRBD1 (6 bases). V lost 6 bases to trimming and J lost 3 bases, with 11 bases between them. Germline V gene lookup returns CDR1 MNHNS and CDR2 SASEGT. CDR3 size: 13 residues.

This clone was detected a few times. The V gene is TRBV29-1, the J gene TRBJ2-1; D remains ambiguous. V lost 6 bases and J 8 bases, leaving 11 bases between the germline ends. CDR3 length: 11 amino acids. CDR1 SQVTM and CDR2 ANQGSEA come from the germline V gene. CDR3: CSVERAYEQFF. CDR3 nucleotides: TGCAGCGTGGAAAGGGCTTATGAGCAGTTCTTC.

This clone was picked up one time. J is TRBJ2-3 and V is TRBV7-6; 8 bases are a match to TRBD2. From germline, CDR1 is SGHVS and CDR2 FNYEAQ. The CDR3 is 16 amino acids. V gave up 4 bases and J gave up 5 bases; unmatched junction bases: 11. This CDR3 is CASSSRTSSAQDTQYF. The CDR3 DNA reads as TGTGCCAGCAGCTCCCGGACTAGCTCGGCCCAAGATACGCAGTATTTT.

This chain connects TRBV9 to TRBJ2-3; D call uncertain. Trimming took off 0 bases at V and 4 bases at J, with 3 bases between the two ends. CDR1 and CDR2 (germline): SGDLS, YYNGEE. The CDR3 has 12 residues. CDR3 sequence: CASSVDSDTQYF. CDR3 in DNA: TGTGCCAGCAGCGTAGATTCAGATACGCAGTATTTT. Drawing the rest from reference TRBV9 and TRBJ2-3, the complete variable domain is DSGVTQTPKHLITATGQRVTLRCSPRSGDLSVYWYQQSLDQGLQFLIQYYNGEERAKGNILERFSAQQFPDLHSELNLSSLELGDSALYFCASSVDSDTQYFGPGTRLTVL.

This clone was detected ten times or more. The J gene is TRBJ1-2, the V gene TRBV4-3, with D perhaps matching TRBD1 (6 bases). The length of the CDR3 is 15 residues. Germline CDR1 is LGHNA and CDR2 is YSLEER. V was trimmed by 4 bases and J by 4 bases, leaving 16 bases between them. DNA of the CDR3: TGCGCCAGCAGCCTCGAGCGGGGGCTTGGCTATGGCTACACCTTC. The encoded protein is CASSLERGLGYGYTF.

V is TRBV7-2 and J is TRBJ2-3; 11 positions match TRBD2. Germline CDR1 is SGHTA and CDR2 is FQGNSA. V trimming: 2 bases; J trimming: 7 bases; junction bases outside the gene matches: 8. This CDR3 spans 16 amino acids. This CDR3 reads CASSLNVAGGPYTQYF. The CDR3 DNA sequence: TGTGCCAGCAGCTTAAACGTAGCGGGGGGGCCTTATACGCAGTATTTT.

V usage is TRBV2 and J usage is TRBJ2-2; possible D gene TRBD2, 6 bases. CDR3 length: 14 amino acids. The germline V gene encodes CDR1 SNHLY and CDR2 FYNNEI. Trimming shortened V by 5 bases and J by 1 base, and 8 bases separated the two germline ends. The CDR3 region is CASSLAVNTGELFF. The CDR3 region has the DNA TGTGCCAGCAGTTTAGCGGTGAACACCGGGGAGCTGTTTTTT.

This sequence joins TRBV29-1 and TRBJ2-7, with D possibly matching TRBD1 (6 bases). The CDR3 is 11 amino acids. Trimming removed 5 bases from V and 5 bases from J, with 10 bases in between. From germline, CDR1 is SQVTM and CDR2 ANQGSEA. CDR3 region: CSVSDRNEQYF. CDR3 DNA sequence: TGCAGCGTTTCGGACAGAAACGAGCAGTACTTC.